This T cell receptor (beta chain) originates from a study of T cell responses to AZD1222 COVID-19 vaccine. Data came from immunoSEQ multiplex PCR; TCRdb stores just in-frame clones and leaves some out. The profile shows tens of thousands of clones, 75% to 95% of them singletons. Germline CDR1 SGDLS, CDR2 YYNGEE. The CDR3 length is 16 residues. Trimming took 0 bases from V and 0 from J, leaving 10 bases between them. This rearrangement joins TRBV9 to TRBJ2-1; D may correspond to TRBD1 or TRBD2 (5 bases each). The material sequenced was peripheral blood, taken on day 0 of MenACWY control vaccination. This receptor was obtained from an adult in good health. This CDR3 reads CASSVVAGSSYNEQFF. The CDR3 DNA reads as TGTGCCAGCAGCGTAGTTGCAGGGAGCTCCTACAATGAGCAGTTCTTC.